These 9 T cell receptor beta chains came from one sample sequenced in a study of blood T cell repertoires in COVID-19. Clones were sequenced by immunoSEQ multiplex PCR, and TCRdb holds only the in-frame ones, with some missing. The data contain about 180,000 clones, approximately 81% of them singletons. The sample taken for sequencing was peripheral blood. Source of these receptors: a woman of 80 years or more with active or convalescent COVID-19.

A word on this clone: Other DNA sequences from this sample encode an identical CDR3 as well. The V and J genes are TRBV5-1 and TRBJ2-3, with 11 bases that match TRBD2. This CDR3 has 16 amino acids. Germline assignment: CDR1 SGHRS and CDR2 YFSETQ. With V trimmed by 4 bases and J by 0 bases, 4 bases remained unmatched. The CDR3, as DNA: TGCGCCAGCAGCGAGGGACTAGCGGCTAGCACAGATACGCAGTATTTT. It yields the protein CASSEGLAASTDTQYF.

The chain links TRBV28 to TRBJ1-4; tentative D call: TRBD1 (5 bases). V was shortened by 5 bases and J by 3 bases, with 13 bases between the two germline ends. Germline values: CDR1 MDHEN, CDR2 SYDVKM. There are 15 residues in the CDR3. DNA of the CDR3: TGTGCCAGCAGTCCCCAGGGTAAAGCTAATGAAAAACTGTTTTTT. This translates into CASSPQGKANEKLFF.

The CDR3 nucleotides read TGTGCCAGCAGTTTATGGGCAAGACAGGGCTCCGGGAGTTCCTATAATTCACCCCTCCACTTT. Translated: CASSLWARQGSGSSYNSPLHF. V usage is TRBV28 and J usage is TRBJ1-6; 7 nucleotides align to TRBD1. V was clipped by 0 bases and J by 1 base; unmatched bases: 15. Germline assignment: CDR1 MDHEN and CDR2 SYDVKM. This CDR3 contains 21 residues.

The chain is built from TRBV7-3 and TRBJ2-1; no definite D call. Germline V gene data show CDR1 as SGHTA and CDR2 as FQGTGA. V lost 8 bases to trimming and J lost 6 bases, with 11 bases between them. The CDR3 is 12 amino acids. The chain's CDR3 is CASSASSNEQFF. The CDR3 region has the DNA TGTGCCAGCTCCGCTAGTAGCAATGAGCAGTTCTTC. Full variable domain (rest looked up from reference TRBV7-3 and TRBJ2-1): GAGVSQTPSNKVTEKGKYVELRCDPISGHTALYWYRQSLGQGPEFLIYFQGTGAADDSGLPNDRFFAVRPEGSVSTLKIQRTERGDSAVYLCASSASSNEQFFGPGTRLTVL.

The V gene is TRBV28, the J gene TRBJ1-3; tentatively, D is TRBD1 (6 bases). This CDR3 is 13 amino acids long. Trimming stripped 6 bases from V and 0 bases from J, with 6 bases between. CDR1 and CDR2 from the germline V gene are MDHEN and SYDVKM. CDR3 bases: TGTGCCAGCAGGGACAGCTCTGGAAACACCATATATTTT. Encoded protein: CASRDSSGNTIYF.

This CDR3 reads CASSRSGTDTQYF. DNA for the CDR3: TGTGCCAGCAGCAGAAGCGGCACAGATACGCAGTATTTT. The rearrangement uses TRBV5-4 and TRBJ2-3; no firm D call. Trimming took 4 bases from V and 1 from J, leaving 7 bases between them. Germline loops: CDR1 SGHNT, CDR2 YYREEE (reference sequence). There are 13 residues in the CDR3. The variable domain in full, with the rest retrieved from reference TRBV5-4 and TRBJ2-3, is ETGVTQSPTHLIKTRGQQVTLRCSSQSGHNTVSWYQQALGQGPQFIFQYYREEENGRGNFPPRFSGLQFPNYSSELNVNALELDDSALYLCASSRSGTDTQYFGPGTRLTVL.

The chain employs TRBV3-1 (or the pseudogene TRBV3-2) and TRBJ1-2; no definite D call. Per the germline V gene, CDR1 is LGHDT and CDR2 is YNNKEL (reference sequence). The V end lost 0 bases, the J end lost 7 bases, and 9 bases lay between the germline ends. The CDR3 has 13 residues. CDR3 DNA sequence: TGTGCCAGCAGCCAAGATCGGTTCGGTGGCTACACCTTC. Protein sequence: CASSQDRFGGYTF.

The chain combines TRBV9 with TRBJ2-1, with 10 bases matching TRBD2. CDR3 length: 15 residues. CDR1 SGDLS and CDR2 YYNGEE come from the germline V gene. With 4 bases clipped from V and 1 base from J, the junction kept 2 bases outside the gene matches. DNA of the CDR3: TGTGCCAGCAGCCTAGCGGGAGTTTCCTACAATGAGCAGTTCTTC. Its translation: CASSLAGVSYNEQFF.

The CDR3 coding sequence is TGTGCCAGCAGCTTATCCAGCGGGCCTCAAGAGACCCAGTACTTC. Protein product: CASSLSSGPQETQYF. The V gene is TRBV5-4, the J gene TRBJ2-5; D perhaps matches TRBD2 (6 bases). Trimming took off 2 bases at V and 2 bases at J, with 13 bases between the two ends. The CDR3 spans 15 residues. Germline V gene lookup returns CDR1 SGHNT and CDR2 YYREEE (reference sequence).